The 10 T cell receptor beta chains below come from one sample, sequenced in a study of OX40 agonist ivuxolimab in advanced cancers. Receptor libraries were prepared by the immunoSEQ multiplex PCR assay. TCRdb took over this immuneACCESS table, retaining in-frame rearrangements with V and J assigned. Such tables are incomplete; in checked studies, under half of the missing clones stem from an unresolved V gene, and the remainder is unexplained. The sample includes roughly 100,000 clones, with 84% observed a single time. The biggest ten clones account for 0.95% to 1.3% of the sample. The starting material was CD4+ or CD8+ T cells sorted from blood, obtained in a trial of the OX40 agonist ivuxolimab. The receptor source for this set is an adult with an advanced solid tumor such as melanoma, head and neck, liver or kidney cancer.

This clone came up a few times. This CDR3 reads CASSRQGNSYEQYV. The CDR3 DNA follows: TGTGCCAGCAGCCGACAGGGAAACTCCTACGAGCAGTACGTC. The chain is built from TRBV5-4 and TRBJ2-7; 7 bases line up with TRBD1. The CDR3 spans 14 residues. The V gene's germline CDR1 is SGHNT and CDR2 YYREEE (reference sequence). Trimming took 4 bases from V and 0 from J; bases not matched to a gene: 4.

The CDR3 sequence is CASSYVTGGGTEAFF. In DNA, the CDR3 is TGTGCCAGCAGTTACGTCACAGGGGGGGGCACTGAAGCTTTCTTT. The chain links TRBV6-6 to TRBJ1-1; 8 positions match TRBD1. J lost 4 bases, V lost 2 bases, and 6 bases had no gene match. CDR3 length equals 15 residues. CDR1 is MNHNY, CDR2 SVGAGI, per germline (reference sequence).

The chain recombines TRBV2 with TRBJ2-7; 7 nucleotides align to TRBD1. Trimming cost V 0 bases and J 0 bases; bases outside gene matches: 14. Germline CDR1 SNHLY, CDR2 FYNNEI. The CDR3 runs 19 residues. CDR3 in DNA: TGTGCCAGCAGTGAAGCGCTTCCCAGGGGGACACGGCGCTCCTACGAGCAGTACGTC. Translating it yields CASSEALPRGTRRSYEQYV.

The chain joins TRBV6-5 to TRBJ1-1, with D perhaps matching TRBD1 (6 bases). The CDR3 covers 14 residues. Germline values: CDR1 MNHEY, CDR2 SVGAGI. V lost 2 bases and J 1 base, leaving 8 bases between the germline ends. The CDR3 DNA reads TGTGCCAGCAGTTACCACAGGGAGAACACTGAAGCTTTCTTT. It specifies CASSYHRENTEAFF.

J is TRBJ2-1 and V is TRBV7-9; 9 bases match TRBD2. V lost 1 base to trimming and J lost 7 bases; unmatched junction nucleotides: 5. The CDR3 covers 15 residues. The germline CDR1 and CDR2 sequences are SEHNR and FQNEAQ (reference sequence). Here the CDR3 DNA reads TGTGCCAGCAGCTTAGGCGGGGGGGCTTTAAATGAGCAGTTCTTC. The encoded protein is CASSLGGGALNEQFF.

The DNA for the CDR3 is TGTGCCAGCAGCCCCGGACCGGGACTAGCGGGGGGAAACACCGGGGAGCTGTTTTTT. Protein sequence: CASSPGPGLAGGNTGELFF. This chain links TRBV7-9 with TRBJ2-2; 15 bases agree with TRBD2. V was clipped by 5 bases and J by 2 bases; unmatched bases: 9. CDR1 SEHNR and CDR2 FQNEAQ come from the germline V gene (reference sequence). This CDR3 has 19 amino acids.

CDR3 sequence (DNA): TGCGCCAGCAGCTTGGGGGGAGAGAACTATGGCTACACCTTC. Its protein product is CASSLGGENYGYTF. V is TRBV5-1 and J is TRBJ1-2; no definite D call. The CDR3 consists of 14 residues. Deletions cut 0 bases from V and 2 bases from J, with 8 bases between. Germline V CDR1 and CDR2: SGHRS, YFSETQ.

The V and J genes are TRBV10-3 and TRBJ1-2; D uncertain. This CDR3 comprises 12 residues. Trimming stripped 2 bases from V and 5 bases from J, with 6 bases between. Germline-derived CDR1 and CDR2 are ENHRY and SYGVKD. CDR3 in DNA: TGTGCCATCAGTGAGAAGGATTATGGCTACACCTTC. Translating gives CAISEKDYGYTF.

This clone was counted only a few times. The chain links TRBV18 to TRBJ1-1; TRBD1 aligns across 8 bases. Germline values: CDR1 KGHSH, CDR2 LQKENI. This CDR3 has 14 amino acids. The V gene end was trimmed by 9 bases and the J gene end by 4 bases; junction bases not matched to a gene: 10. The CDR3 sequence: CASQPGQGLTEAFF. The CDR3 coding sequence is TGTGCCAGTCAACCCGGACAGGGCCTCACTGAAGCTTTCTTT.

The chain joins TRBV28 to TRBJ2-7; 8 nucleotides match TRBD1. Germline V gene lookup returns CDR1 MDHEN and CDR2 SYDVKM. CDR3 length: 14 amino acids. After removal of 6 bases from V and 0 bases from J, the junction contained 4 bases not matched to a gene. The CDR3 region is CASRTGASSYEQYF. The CDR3 nucleotides are TGTGCCAGCAGGACAGGGGCCAGCTCCTACGAGCAGTACTTC.